Given below is one T cell receptor beta chain in context. These data originate in a study of blood T cell repertoires in COVID-19. Study context: Acute and convalescent COVID-19 specimens originated in the United States, Italy and Spain. PBMCs, B-cell-depleted T cells, or T cells were the source of the cDNA or gDNA that made up the material.

Study processing details: Counts of nucleated cells, estimated from reference gene primer amplification, were obtained. Sequencing used immunoSEQ multiplex PCR; TCRdb keeps in-frame clones, though not all of them. That table furnishes V, J and clone size, whereas the DNA furnished D and trimming. The sample holds approximately 140,000 clones, around four fifths seen once. V lost 0 bases to trimming and J lost 4 bases, with 10 bases between them. The length of the CDR3 is 15 residues. Germline loops: CDR1 LGHDT, CDR2 YNNKEL (reference sequence). Material for sequencing was peripheral blood. The receptor was isolated from a man in his sixties or seventies with acute or convalescent COVID-19. The chain uses TRBV3-1 (or the pseudogene TRBV3-2) and TRBJ2-1; maybe TRBD2 (6 bases). The CDR3: CASSQDTGTYNEQFF. The CDR3 DNA reads as TGTGCCAGCAGCCAAGATACCGGGACTTACAATGAGCAGTTCTTC.